This entry lists 21 T cell receptor beta chains sequenced from one sample in a study of blood T cells in healthy people across ages. Through a sample-barcoded 5' primer and a J-beta primer mix, a second PCR was run for roughly 7 to 11 cycles. TCRdb processed the 5' RACE reads anew with MiXCR; each CDR3 protein has one entry. This table holds around 970,000 distinct CDR3 sequences, roughly 50% found once. The specimen was blood. These receptors originate from an older woman in good health.

This clonotype was counted between two and nine times. The chain carries TRBV6-2 or TRBV6-3 and TRBJ2-4; D uncertain. Trimming took off 0 bases at V and 0 bases at J, with 12 bases between the two ends. This CDR3 spans 17 amino acids. In germline, CDR1 is MNHEY, CDR2 SVGEGT. DNA of the CDR3: TGTGCCAGCAGTTACTCCGCCAATCCCGGAGCCAAAAACATTCAGTACTTC. This translates into CASSYSANPGAKNIQYF.

The chain employs TRBV27 and TRBJ2-5, with D possibly being TRBD1 or TRBD2 (5 bases each). Deletions cut 4 bases from V and 1 base from J, with 16 bases between. The germline CDR1 and CDR2 sequences are MNHEY and SMNVEV (reference sequence). The CDR3 covers 16 residues. CDR3 DNA sequence: TGTGCCAGCAGTTCGGACCCGGGACGGATCCAAGAGACCCAGTACTTC. Amino acids: CASSSDPGRIQETQYF.

The chain links TRBV4-3 to TRBJ2-7; D remains unclear. The germline V and J ends were trimmed by 4 bases and 1 base, with 8 bases remaining between them. Germline CDR1 is LGHNA and CDR2 is YSLEER. The CDR3 is 13 residues long. Here the CDR3 DNA reads TGCGCCAGCAGCCCCGATGTGTCCTACGAGCAGTACTTC. Translation: CASSPDVSYEQYF.

This clonotype was observed once. The J gene is TRBJ2-2, the V gene TRBV7-9, with no clear D. Germline CDR1 and CDR2: SEHNR and FQNEAQ (reference sequence). The length of the CDR3 is 15 residues. V dropped 1 base and J dropped 4 bases, with 10 bases sitting between them. The CDR3 reads CASSLVQTCTGELFF. CDR3 bases: TGTGCCAGCAGCTTAGTACAAACCTGCACCGGGGAGCTGTTTTTT.

This chain links TRBV20-1 with TRBJ2-1; TRBD2 matches at 11 bases. The CDR3 is 14 residues long. The V gene's germline CDR1 is DFQATT and CDR2 SNEGSKA (reference sequence). Trimming at V came to 5 bases and at J to 6 bases, leaving 6 bases not matched to a gene. The CDR3 sequence is CSALTSGIGNEQFF. The DNA for the CDR3 is TGCAGTGCTCTGACTAGCGGGATAGGCAATGAGCAGTTCTTC.

This chain joins TRBV4-1 and TRBJ2-1; tentative D call: TRBD2 (5 bases). The end of the DNA aligns better with TRBJ2-7, so the J call may be wrong. Germline V lookup: CDR1 MGHRA, CDR2 YSYEKL. The CDR3 has 15 residues. The CDR3 is CASRNGESSYNEQYF. CDR3 DNA: TGCGCCAGCAGGAACGGGGAGAGCTCCTACAATGAGCAGTACTTC.

Concerning this clonotype: Possible read error: a much larger clone is one base away. This sequence joins TRBV20-1 and TRBJ2-5; the match to TRBD1 covers 9 bases. Trimming removed 3 bases from V and 11 bases from J; junction bases left unmatched: 25. Germline loops: CDR1 DFQATT, CDR2 SNEGSKA (reference sequence). The CDR3 is made up of 18 amino acids. CDR3 in amino acids: CSASNWASYGTGLNEQYF. CDR3 DNA sequence: TGCAGTGCTAGTAATTGGGCTTCTTATGGGACAGGGTTGAATGAGCAGTACTTC.

In its sample, this clonotype was seen a few times. The CDR3 bases are TGTGCCAGCAGTTCAACTCCCCTCTGGATTCAGTACTTC. Protein product: CASSSTPLWIQYF. The chain carries TRBV27 and TRBJ2-4; D gene unclear. This CDR3 is 13 amino acids long. Germline loops: CDR1 MNHEY, CDR2 SMNVEV (reference sequence). With 4 bases removed from V and 10 bases from J, the gap between germline ends came to 14 bases.

V usage is TRBV20-1 and J usage is TRBJ2-4; tentative D call: TRBD1 (6 bases). Gene TRBJ2-7 matches the end of the DNA better, so the J call may be wrong. The CDR3 runs 14 residues. CDR1 is DFQATT, CDR2 SNEGSKA, per germline (reference sequence). As DNA, the CDR3 is TGCAGTGCCCCTGGAGGCAGGGGAGTCTACGAGCAGTACTTC. Its protein is CSAPGGRGVYEQYF.

This clonotype was picked up a small number of times. DNA of the CDR3: TGCAGTGCTCGATTACGGGGCGCCCTGAGGGAAGAGACCCAGTACTTC. Protein product: CSARLRGALREETQYF. This chain links TRBV20-1 with TRBJ2-7; either TRBD1 or TRBD2 may fit D (5 bases each). The DNA end favors TRBJ2-5, so the J call may be wrong. This CDR3 has 16 residues. The germline CDR1 and CDR2 sequences are DFQATT and SNEGSKA (reference sequence).

The rearrangement uses TRBV12-3 or TRBV12-4 and TRBJ1-4, with D perhaps TRBD1 (6 bases). The CDR3 is 14 residues long. V was cut by 5 bases and J by 7 bases, with 14 bases left in between. The CDR3 protein is CASSTGTRGEKLFF. The CDR3 bases are TGTGCCAGCAGTACCGGGACACGAGGTGAAAAACTGTTTTTT.

Turning to this clonotype: Mismatch with germline at one junction end may stem from a read error. The rearrangement links TRBV28 to TRBJ1-1; a weak D match, TRBD1 (5 bases). Germline V gene data show CDR1 as MDHEN and CDR2 as SYDVKM. The CDR3 covers 16 residues. CDR3 DNA sequence: TGTGTCAGCAGCTCAGGGAGTGGGGCTTTGAACACTGAAGCTTTCTTT. Protein: CVSSSGSGALNTEAFF.

A remark on this clonotype: A much larger clone sits a single nucleotide away, making a read error possible. This chain links TRBV4-3 with TRBJ2-7, with D possibly matching TRBD1 (7 bases). The DNA end favors TRBJ2-5, so the J call may be wrong. The CDR3 covers 15 residues. Looked up from germline, CDR1 is LGHNA and CDR2 is YSLEER. The CDR3 bases are TGCGCCAGCAGCCAAGGGCATAACAGGGGAGGGACCCAGTACTTC. This gives the protein CASSQGHNRGGTQYF.

This clonotype was counted a few times. The chain has TRBV11-2 and TRBJ2-4; the match to TRBD2 covers 8 bases. Looked up from germline, CDR1 is SGHAT and CDR2 is FQNNGV. The CDR3 covers 14 residues. V lost 6 bases, J lost 13 bases, and 14 bases stayed unmatched. DNA of the CDR3: TGTGCCAGCAGTCGACTAGCGAGGAATTGGGAGCAGTACTTC. Encoded protein: CASSRLARNWEQYF. Based on the CDR3 plus reference TRBV11-2 and TRBJ2-4, the full variable domain is EAGVAQSPRYKIIEKRQSVAFWCNPISGHATLYWYQQILGQGPKLLIQFQNNGVVDDSQLPKDRFSAERLKGVDSTLKIQPAKLEDSAVYLCASSRLARNWEQYFGAGTRLSVL.

This clonotype was picked up a small number of times. The chain joins TRBV24-1 to TRBJ1-2; D ambiguous. Germline V gene data show CDR1 as KGHDR and CDR2 as SFDVKD. The CDR3 totals 13 residues. The V end was cut by 0 bases, the J end by 8 bases, with 9 bases between. The CDR3 reads CATSDLPGSGYTF. The DNA for the CDR3 is TGTGCCACCAGTGATTTGCCGGGGAGCGGCTACACCTTC.

V gene TRBV7-2 combines with J gene TRBJ2-1, with a weak D call TRBD1 (5 bases). The CDR3 covers 15 residues. Germline CDR1 is SGHTA and CDR2 is FQGNSA. Trimming removed 4 bases at V and 1 base at J, with 11 bases between. CDR3 sequence: CASSWGSSSYNEQFF. The CDR3 DNA reads as TGTGCCAGCAGCTGGGGCAGCAGTTCCTACAATGAGCAGTTCTTC.

The chain recombines TRBV29-1 with TRBJ2-7; 7 bases map to TRBD1. Trimming at V came to 5 bases and at J to 1 base, leaving 8 bases not matched to a gene. The germline gives CDR1 SQVTM, CDR2 ANQGSEA. The CDR3 contains 14 residues. CDR3 loop: CSVRGRSGSYEQYF. The CDR3 bases are TGCAGCGTTAGGGGGCGGAGTGGGTCCTACGAGCAGTACTTC.

The gene calls are TRBV5-1 and TRBJ2-7, with TRBD2 as a possible D gene (5 bases). The assigned J gene may be wrong: the sequence end matches TRBJ2-5 better. This CDR3 has 14 amino acids. Per the germline V gene, CDR1 is SGHRS and CDR2 is YFSETQ. The CDR3: CASSETPVRETQYF. The CDR3 DNA is TGCGCCAGTAGCGAGACACCCGTAAGAGAGACCCAGTACTTC.

Here the CDR3 reads CASSSPGRPEQYF. CDR3 DNA: TGTGCCAGCAGCTCACCGGGCCGTCCCGAGCAGTACTTC. The chain combines TRBV7-9 with TRBJ2-7; D is ambiguous. CDR3 length equals 13 residues. The germline V and J ends were trimmed by 4 bases and 6 bases, with 13 bases remaining between them. Germline V gene lookup returns CDR1 SEHNR and CDR2 FQNEAQ (reference sequence).

This clonotype showed up just a few times. The chain uses TRBV6-2 or TRBV6-3 and TRBJ2-3, with 9 bases lining up with TRBD2. V lost 2 bases and J lost 8; bases outside the gene matches: 8. The CDR3 runs to 15 residues. Germline V lookup: CDR1 MNHEY, CDR2 SVGEGT. CDR3 protein: CASSYIGGLAGTQYF. Here the CDR3 DNA reads TGTGCCAGCAGTTACATAGGGGGACTAGCTGGTACGCAGTATTTT.

The chain has TRBV29-1 and TRBJ2-1; D is unclear. The V gene's germline CDR1 is SQVTM and CDR2 ANQGSEA. V shed 2 bases and J shed 4 bases, with 12 bases lying between them. The CDR3 is 14 residues long. The CDR3 nucleotides read TGCAGCGTTGAAAGAGGTCGGCAATACAATGAGCAGTTCTTC. It encodes CSVERGRQYNEQFF.